This TCR beta chain was identified during a study of spatial heterogeneity in lung cancer. Specified time point: sample taken at primary tumor resection. Germline lookup yields CDR1 MNHNS and CDR2 SASEGT. Trimming stripped 8 bases from V and 4 bases from J, with 12 bases between. The CDR3 extends over 14 amino acids. Each CDR3 protein is one row after TCRdb ran MiXCR on the 5' RACE reads. The table has roughly 3,200 distinct CDR3 sequences, roughly 3.5% seen once; the top ten hold approximately 15%. This clonotype occurred a few times. Within a library made for alpha chains, this beta chain is off target, and its count is uninformative.

The specimen comprised lung tissue, sampled at surgery. The gene calls are TRBV6-1 and TRBJ2-6, with D possibly being TRBD1 (5 bases). This TCR was sampled from a human donor with early-stage non-small cell lung cancer. As DNA, the CDR3 is TGTGCCAGCCAAGGGGTGTTCGGGGCCAACGTCCTGACTTTC. Protein product: CASQGVFGANVLTF.